The 4 T cell receptor beta chains below come from one sample, sequenced in a study of identical twins. Each CDR3 protein is one row after TCRdb ran MiXCR on the 5' RACE reads. The table lists some 250,000 distinct CDR3 sequences, 6% to 7% of them singletons. These data are also associated with another study on T cells expressing NK-cell markers.

The sequencing input was CD8+ T cells sorted from blood. These receptors were collected from a young woman in good health.

Concerning this clonotype: The junction does not match germline at one end; this may be a read error. V is TRBV11-3 and J is TRBJ2-1; D remains ambiguous. The CDR3 totals 22 residues. The germline V gene encodes CDR1 SGHNT and CDR2 YENEEA. The DNA of the CDR3 is TGTGCCACCAGCTTAGTAGTAGGAAAGGAGATGAACATGACGGGCTCCTACAATGAGCAGTTCTTC. It specifies CATSLVVGKEMNMTGSYNEQFF. Looking up the rest from reference TRBV11-3 and TRBJ2-1 gives the full variable domain: EAGVVQSPRYKIIEKKQPVAFWCNPISGHNTLYWYLQNLGQGPELLIRYENEEAVDDSQLPKDRFSAERLKGVDSTLKIQPAELGDSAVYLCATSLVVGKEMNMTGSYNEQFFGPGTRLTVL.

This clonotype has a count of ten or more. This chain links TRBV29-1 with TRBJ2-7, with 10 nucleotides matching TRBD1. CDR3 size: 14 residues. Losses at the gene ends were 8 bases for V and 7 bases for J; bases not matched to a gene: 14. Per germline, CDR1 SQVTM and CDR2 ANQGSEA. The CDR3 loop is CSHSSGTGVGEQYF. The CDR3 coding sequence is TGCAGCCACTCATCCGGGACAGGGGTTGGAGAGCAGTACTTC.

This clonotype came up a few times. This rearrangement joins TRBV20-1 to TRBJ1-4; D might be TRBD1 (5 bases). CDR3 length: 14 amino acids. Trimming removed 5 bases from V and 8 bases from J, with 18 bases in between. Looked up from germline, CDR1 is DFQATT and CDR2 is SNEGSKA (reference sequence). CDR3: CSALPAGRGEKLFF. The DNA for the CDR3 is TGCAGTGCTCTTCCAGCAGGGAGAGGAGAAAAACTGTTTTTT.

The sample holds a few counts of this clonotype. The gene calls are TRBV27 and TRBJ2-7, with TRBD1 matching over 8 bases. CDR3 length equals 14 residues. CDR1 MNHEY and CDR2 SMNVEV come from the germline V gene (reference sequence). The junction had 5 bases not matched to a gene; V was cut back by 4 bases and J by 3 bases. The CDR3 coding sequence is TGTGCCAGCAGTTCGTCCGGACAGGGCTACGAGCAGTACTTC. This gives the protein CASSSSGQGYEQYF.